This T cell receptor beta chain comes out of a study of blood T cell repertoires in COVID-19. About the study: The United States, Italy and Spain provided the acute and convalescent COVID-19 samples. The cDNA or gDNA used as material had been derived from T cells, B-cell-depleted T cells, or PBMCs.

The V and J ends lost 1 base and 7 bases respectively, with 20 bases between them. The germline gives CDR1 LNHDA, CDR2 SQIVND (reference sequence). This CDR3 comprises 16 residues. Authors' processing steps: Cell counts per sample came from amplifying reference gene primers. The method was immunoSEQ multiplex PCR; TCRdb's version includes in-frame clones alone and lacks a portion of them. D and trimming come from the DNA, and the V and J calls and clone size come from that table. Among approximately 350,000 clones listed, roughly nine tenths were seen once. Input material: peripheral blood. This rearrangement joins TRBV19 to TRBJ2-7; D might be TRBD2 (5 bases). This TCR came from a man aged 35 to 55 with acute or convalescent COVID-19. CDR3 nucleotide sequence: TGTGCCAGTAGTATAGGAATCAAGGACCCTAGGGAGGAGCAGTACTTC. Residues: CASSIGIKDPREEQYF.